The present T cell receptor (beta chain) was sequenced within a study of Graves' ophthalmopathy and Graves' hyperthyroidism. Study-level findings and limits: Also, most clonotypes expanded in the thyroid above 0.001 frequency appeared in blood.

Amplification of TCR beta CDR3 regions used RNA transcripts. HTBI-primed first-round RT-PCR preceded second-round multiplex PCR. TCRdb re-derived calls from the multiplex PCR reads in MiXCR, one entry per CDR3 protein. The top ten clones hold about 1.4% of a sample with fewer than 400,000 distinct CDR3 sequences, around 16% of them seen once. Ten or more counts support this clonotype. Its antigen is not known. Physicians reached a diagnosis by relying on clinical symptoms, serum thyroxine, TRAb, thyroid ultrasound and orbital computed tomography. Someone took the PBMCs out of more than 9 ml of fresh peripheral blood. The TCR was taken from a woman under 30 with Graves' ophthalmopathy. The source material was peripheral blood.

The CDR3 coding sequence is TGTGCCAGTAGTATTATGGCAGGGAGGGACACTGAAGCTTTCTTT. Its translation is CASSIMAGRDTEAFF. The rearrangement links TRBV19 to TRBJ1-1, with D possibly being TRBD1 (5 bases). The V end lost 3 bases, the J end lost 3 bases, and 14 bases lay between the germline ends. The CDR3 consists of 15 residues. Germline V gene data show CDR1 as LNHDA and CDR2 as SQIVND (reference sequence). Full variable domain (missing parts from reference TRBV19 and TRBJ1-1): DGGITQSPKYLFRKEGQNVTLSCEQNLNHDAMYWYRQDPGQGLRLIYYSQIVNDFQKGDIAEGYSVSREKKESFPLTVTSAQKNPTAFYLCASSIMAGRDTEAFFGQGTRLTVV.